The clone carrying this T cell receptor (beta chain) showed up many times. The antigen remains undetermined. The TCR beta CDR3 regions underwent amplification using RNA transcripts as the source. The HTBI set primed first-round TCR CDR3 RT-PCR. MiXCR was run by TCRdb on the multiplex PCR reads, yielding one entry per CDR3 protein. Of approximately 410,000 distinct CDR3 sequences listed, roughly 13% are singletons. This sample was included in a study of T cells in Graves' hyperthyroidism and ophthalmopathy. Findings and limits, study-wide: Expanded thyroid clonotypes (above 0.001) were mostly also found in blood.

Germline loops: CDR1 MNHEY, CDR2 SMNVEV (reference sequence). With 5 bases removed from V and 2 bases from J, the gap between germline ends came to 13 bases. The CDR3 is 15 amino acids. V gene TRBV27 combines with J gene TRBJ1-5; possibly TRBD1 for D (6 bases). The clonotype comes from a woman between 18 and 30 years old with Graves' hyperthyroidism. Input material: blood. The CDR3 sequence: CASSPHRERNQPQHF. The DNA for the CDR3 is TGTGCCAGCAGTCCACACAGGGAACGCAATCAGCCCCAGCATTTT.